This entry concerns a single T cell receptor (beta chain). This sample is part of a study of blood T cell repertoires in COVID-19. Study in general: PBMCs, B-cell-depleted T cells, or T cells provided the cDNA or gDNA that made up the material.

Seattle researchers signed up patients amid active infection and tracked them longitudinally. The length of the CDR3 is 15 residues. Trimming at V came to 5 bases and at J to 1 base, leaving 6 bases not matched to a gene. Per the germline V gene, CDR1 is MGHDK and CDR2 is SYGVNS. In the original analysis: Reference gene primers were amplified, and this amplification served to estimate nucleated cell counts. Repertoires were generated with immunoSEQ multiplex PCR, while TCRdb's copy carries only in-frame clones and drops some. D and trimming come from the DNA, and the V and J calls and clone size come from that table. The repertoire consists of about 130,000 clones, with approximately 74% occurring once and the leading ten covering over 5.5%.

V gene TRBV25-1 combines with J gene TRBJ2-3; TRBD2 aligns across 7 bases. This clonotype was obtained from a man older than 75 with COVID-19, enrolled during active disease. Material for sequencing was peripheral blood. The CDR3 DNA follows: TGTGCCAGCAGTAGTATAAGCGGGGGCACAGATACGCAGTATTTT. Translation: CASSSISGGTDTQYF.